The subject of this entry is one T cell receptor (beta chain). This entry comes from a study of T cell changes during pregnancy in multiple sclerosis. Using immunoSEQ multiplex PCR, the repertoire was profiled, and TCRdb retains in-frame clones only, with some absent. This table holds 69,000 or so clones, roughly 91% found once. The CDR3 length is 13 residues. Trimming removed 6 bases from V and 5 bases from J; junction bases left unmatched: 5. The germline CDR1 and CDR2 sequences are MNHNS and SASEGT. Sequenced here: CD4+ T cells from peripheral blood mononuclear cells, sampled in the third trimester of pregnancy. This TCR was sampled from a female donor in good health, enrolled as a control in a pregnancy study. The V gene is TRBV6-1, the J gene TRBJ2-7; 9 nucleotides line up with TRBD1. CDR3 nucleotide sequence: TGTGCCAGCAGCCCGGGACAGGGTAACGAGCAGTACTTC. Residues: CASSPGQGNEQYF.